Below, 2 T cell receptor beta chains from the same sample are listed, as sequenced in a study of T cell repertoires in cytomegalovirus infection. TCRdb reanalysed the reads using MiXCR and keeps one entry per CDR3 protein. The data contain around 210,000 distinct CDR3 sequences, 6.5% of them seen just once; the ten biggest clones take up around 6%. Input material: PBMCs. These receptor sequences come from a human donor in good health (CMV status not recorded). Some clones in this sample may be carry-over from other donors' samples.

This clonotype was counted a few times. The rearrangement links TRBV20-1 to TRBJ2-1, with 15 bases identical to TRBD2. Germline values: CDR1 DFQATT, CDR2 SNEGSKA (reference sequence). This CDR3 is 16 amino acids long. V lost 4 bases, J lost 6 bases, and 7 bases stayed unmatched. The CDR3 sequence is CSATRPGLAGGNEQFF. The CDR3 nucleotides read TGCAGTGCTACTAGACCGGGACTAGCGGGGGGCAATGAGCAGTTCTTC.

This clonotype was counted ten times or more. The junction shows a germline mismatch at one end, possibly a read error. The chain combines TRBV7-3 with TRBJ1-2; 7 bases are a match to TRBD1. The CDR3 is 12 residues long. Germline loops: CDR1 SGHTA, CDR2 FQGTGA. CDR3: CASSSNGGTVHF. The CDR3 DNA reads TGTGCCAGCAGCTCGAACGGAGGGACAGTCCACTTC.